This T cell receptor gamma chain emerged from a study of Vδ1+ human thymocytes. After alphabeta T cell depletion, CD3+ Vdelta1+ Vdelta2- thymocytes were sorted. Between roughly 96% and 99.6% of sorted thymocytes were Vdelta1+. Study results and limitations: Thymic delta-chain repertoires held roughly 20% Vdelta2 sequences and few Vdelta3, despite high sort purity. Thymic TRG and TRD repertoires appeared highly polyclonal. Unexpected Vdelta2 sequences could cause misinterpretation of bulk repertoire data.

The CDR3 contains 12 residues. V dropped 5 bases and J dropped 3; count of bases not matched to a gene: 4. Looked up from germline, CDR1 is EGSNGY and CDR2 is YDSYNSKV. For this clone: The antigen is not known. It is likely a read error: a sequence one base away is far more abundant.

Extracted RNA was reverse transcribed into cDNA. CDR3 amplicons came from multiplex PCR with pooled V-gene forward and constant-region reverse primers. TCRdb re-called the multiplex PCR reads with CATT. The table records approximately 40,000 gamma-chain clones, just over 20% of them present only once. V gene TRGV2 combines with J gene TRGJ1 or TRGJ2. Material for sequencing was Vdelta1+ gamma-delta thymocytes from the thymus. Subset meaning: FACS-sorted CD3+ TCRalphabeta- TCRVdelta1+ TCRVdelta2- thymocytes. The receptor's source is a girl in the first two years of life who had congenital heart surgery. The DNA of the CDR3 is TGTGCCACCTGGGGTGGTTATTATAAGAAACTCTTT. Protein sequence: CATWGGYYKKLF.